This TCR beta chain comes out of a study of human T cells and chemical hapten exposure. This clonotype was counted a few times. Time point meaning: patch test 1, 2 weeks after DPC sensitization. Specified treatment: therapeutic diphenylcyclopropenone sensitization with weekly scalp DPC. Per the authors' pipeline: Sampled TCR counts reached a median of roughly 98,000 per sample, with values ranging from roughly 23,224 to 690,600. Each CDR3 protein is one row after TCRdb ran MiXCR on the RACE reads. The V and J calls here are based on TCRdb, not the publication. The sample has 300,000 to 400,000 distinct CDR3 sequences, under 9% seen once. The sequencing used whole blood, collected in connection with sensitization to the hapten diphenylcyclopropenone (DPC). This receptor was taken from a woman aged 18-29 years with alopecia areata. Some clones in this sample may be carry-over from other donors' samples.

Written as DNA, the CDR3 is TGTGCCAGCAGTTATCGACAGTGGAACACTGAAGCTTTCTTT. Translation gives CASSYRQWNTEAFF. The rearrangement links TRBV6-2 or TRBV6-3 to TRBJ1-1; tentatively, D is TRBD1 (5 bases). The CDR3 spans 14 residues. Per the germline V gene, CDR1 is MNHEY and CDR2 is SVGEGT. V shed 3 bases and J shed 1 base, with 9 bases lying between them.